Listed here is a single T cell receptor (beta chain). Between the trimmed V and J ends, which lost 5 bases and 4 bases, there was a span of 24 bases. CDR1 is MDHEN, CDR2 SYDVKM, per germline. CDR3 size: 18 residues. This specimen belongs to a study of blood T cell repertoires in COVID-19. Study summary: The United States, Italy and Spain supplied acute and convalescent COVID-19 samples. PBMCs, B-cell-depleted T cells, or T cells were the source of the cDNA or gDNA that made up the material.

Everyone who took part was roughly 18 to 100 years old, and they came from 20 to 25 US areas. Each participant's cohort was designated according to participant-reported clinical history. Clones were read by immunoSEQ multiplex PCR, and TCRdb kept only the in-frame ones, dropping some. The sample includes about 220,000 clones, 65% to 85% of them seen just once. The sequencing input was PBMCs or T cells enriched from blood (not recorded which). This TCR came from a woman aged 40 to 50 who had recovered from COVID-19. This chain connects TRBV28 to TRBJ2-1; D possibly corresponds to TRBD2 (7 bases). CDR3 in amino acids: CASSLLGGQVNPYNEQFF. DNA for the CDR3: TGTGCCAGCAGTCTCCTCGGGGGGCAGGTAAACCCGTACAATGAGCAGTTCTTC. The full variable domain, its missing parts supplied by reference TRBV28 and TRBJ2-1, is DVKVTQSSRYLVKRTGEKVFLECVQDMDHENMFWYRQDPGLGLRLIYFSYDVKMKEKGDIPEGYSVSREKKERFSLILESASTNQTSMYLCASSLLGGQVNPYNEQFFGPGTRLTVL.